This T cell receptor (beta chain) derives from a study of T cell clones after liver transplantation. Study summary: Standard immunosuppression, with no induction, continued until 12-24 months after transplant.

Per the germline V gene, CDR1 is ENHRY and CDR2 is SYGVKD. Trimming stripped 6 bases from V and 8 bases from J, with 19 bases between. CDR3 length: 14 amino acids. Comments on this clone: The antigen is undetermined.

Sequencing was performed with immunoSEQ multiplex PCR; in TCRdb, only in-frame clones are kept and a portion is missing. This table holds fewer than 80,000 clones, around four fifths found once. Study-level findings and limits: Graft donor-reactive T cells may have migrated into the graft rather than being deleted.

This chain connects TRBV10-3 to TRBJ1-1; possibly TRBD1 for D (6 bases). The sample was CD4+ T cells from blood, taken 48 months after liver transplant. This TCR derives from a human patient who received a liver transplant. Some of these T cells may belong to the graft donor. The CDR3 reads CAIRDRGRGEEAFF. The CDR3 DNA follows: TGTGCCATCAGGGACCGCGGCAGGGGCGAAGAAGCTTTCTTT.